This TCR beta chain was identified in a study of patients and donors after allogeneic stem cell transplantation. The CDR3 runs to 15 residues. The germline V and J ends were trimmed by 1 base and 1 base, with 10 bases remaining between them. Per the germline V gene, CDR1 is SGHAT and CDR2 is FQNNGV. TCRdb processed the RT-PCR reads anew with MiXCR; each CDR3 protein has one entry. Of approximately 21,000 distinct CDR3 sequences listed, about 30% are singletons. Source material: blood, either unsorted or a sorted T cell fraction (not recorded which). The chain links TRBV11-2 to TRBJ1-1; D might be TRBD1 (6 bases). The source of this sequence is a human donor who was either an allogeneic HSCT recipient or a stem cell or donor lymphocyte infusion donor (not recorded which). It is not recorded whose cells these are; they may come from a transplant donor. CDR3 sequence (DNA): TGTGCCAGCAGCTTAGCAGGACAGCGGAACACTGAAGCTTTCTTT. Translating it yields CASSLAGQRNTEAFF. The full variable domain, its missing parts supplied by reference TRBV11-2 and TRBJ1-1, is EAGVAQSPRYKIIEKRQSVAFWCNPISGHATLYWYQQILGQGPKLLIQFQNNGVVDDSQLPKDRFSAERLKGVDSTLKIQPAKLEDSAVYLCASSLAGQRNTEAFFGQGTRLTVV.